This T cell receptor beta chain was found in a study of T cells after yellow fever vaccination. A 5'RACE template-switching step, the method used to make TCR cDNA, added a universal primer site and UMIs. TCRdb re-called the 5' RACE reads through MiXCR, storing one row per CDR3 protein. The table records nearly 350,000 distinct CDR3 sequences, roughly 8.3% of them present only once. Findings and caveats of the study: By day 5 rather than day 15, the secondary response had peaked, though it was weaker. The bulk population could contribute abundant contaminating clonotypes to FACS-sorted repertoires. Primary-vaccination clones mostly resurfaced post-booster (just under 98% CD4, approximately 90% CD8).

Looked up from germline, CDR1 is KGHDR and CDR2 is SFDVKD. The CDR3 runs 17 residues. J gave up 3 bases and V 9 bases, and 14 bases lay outside the gene matches. Notes on this clonotype: The target antigen is unknown.

The receptor was derived from a man aged 18 to 30 who received the YFV17D yellow fever vaccine. The source was PBMCs, collected approximately 40 days after the first yellow fever vaccination. The chain couples TRBV24-1 to TRBJ2-3; 10 bases match TRBD2. The CDR3 loop is CATGKRGGPVETDTQYF. DNA for the CDR3: TGTGCCACCGGAAAGCGGGGGGGCCCGGTTGAGACAGATACGCAGTATTTT.